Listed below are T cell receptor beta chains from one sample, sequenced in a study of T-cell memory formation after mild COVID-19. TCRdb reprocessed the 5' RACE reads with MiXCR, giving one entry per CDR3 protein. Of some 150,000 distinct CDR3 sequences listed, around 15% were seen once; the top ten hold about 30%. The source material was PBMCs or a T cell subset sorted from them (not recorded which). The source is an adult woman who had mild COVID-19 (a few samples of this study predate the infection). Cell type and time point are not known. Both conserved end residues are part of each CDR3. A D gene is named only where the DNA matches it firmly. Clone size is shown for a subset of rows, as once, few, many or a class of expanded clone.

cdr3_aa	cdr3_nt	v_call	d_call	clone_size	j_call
CASSFGLTYTQYF	TGTGCCAGCAGTTTCGGACTCACTTATACGCAGTATTTT	TRBV12-3/TRBV12-4	NA	few	TRBJ2-3
CSAEGLAEGNNEQFF	TGCAGCGCCGAGGGACTAGCGGAGGGAAACAATGAGCAGTTCTTC	TRBV29-1	TRBD2	many	TRBJ2-1
CASSLGPLGDTQYF	TGTGCCAGCAGCTTAGGACCGCTGGGGGATACGCAGTATTTT	TRBV7-6	NA	NA	TRBJ2-3
CASSPLAGNSYNEQFF	TGTGCCAGCAGCCCCTTAGCGGGAAACTCCTACAATGAGCAGTTCTTC	TRBV7-9	TRBD2	few	TRBJ2-1
CASSFWGRVQPQHF	TGTGCCAGCAGTTTCTGGGGTCGGGTTCAGCCCCAGCATTTT	TRBV12-3/TRBV12-4	NA	NA	TRBJ1-5
CATIERPSAVNEQYF	TGCGCCACCATTGAACGTCCTAGTGCGGTGAACGAGCAGTACTTC	TRBV10-2	NA	NA	TRBJ2-7
CASSALGLLNNEQFF	TGTGCCAGCAGCGCACTGGGACTCCTCAACAATGAGCAGTTCTTC	TRBV11-2	NA	NA	TRBJ2-1
CASSSQGSYNEQFF	TGTGCCAGCAGCTCACAGGGCTCCTACAATGAGCAGTTCTTC	TRBV7-9	NA	few	TRBJ2-1
CASSTGTSGGYEQFF	TGTGCCAGCAGTACCGGGACTAGCGGGGGCTATGAGCAGTTCTTC	TRBV12-3/TRBV12-4	TRBD2	NA	TRBJ2-1
CSVDRTSGINEQFF	TGCAGCGTAGACAGGACTAGCGGTATCAATGAGCAGTTCTTC	TRBV29-1	TRBD2	NA	TRBJ2-1
CASSLASYYNEQFF	TGTGCCAGCAGCTTGGCCAGTTATTACAATGAGCAGTTCTTC	TRBV5-6	NA	few	TRBJ2-1
CASSLRERAYEQYF	TGTGCCAGCAGCTTAAGAGAGAGGGCCTACGAGCAGTACTTC	TRBV5-6	NA	few	TRBJ2-7
CASSLWASGGQSTDTQYF	TGTGCCAGCAGTTTATGGGCTAGCGGGGGGCAAAGCACAGATACGCAGTATTTT	TRBV12-3/TRBV12-4	TRBD2	NA	TRBJ2-3
CASSFGGSSYEQYF	TGCGCCAGCAGCTTTGGAGGGAGCTCCTACGAGCAGTACTTC	TRBV5-1	NA	NA	TRBJ2-7
CASCRGSGNTEAFF	TGTGCCAGCTGCAGGGGAAGTGGGAACACTGAAGCTTTCTTT	TRBV27	NA	NA	TRBJ1-1